These T cell receptor beta chains were read from a single sample in a study of OX40 agonist ivuxolimab in advanced cancers. The protocol was immunoSEQ multiplex PCR, while the TCRdb copy is restricted to in-frame clones and leaves out a portion. The sample lists tens of thousands of clones; 60% to 85% were seen once. This material consisted of CD4+ or CD8+ T cells sorted from blood, taken in a trial of the OX40 agonist ivuxolimab. Source of these receptors: an adult with an advanced solid tumor such as melanoma, head and neck, liver or kidney cancer. CDR3s include the opening cysteine and the closing phenylalanine or tryptophan. The order of the fields is J gene, V gene, CDR3 length, clone size, D gene, CDR3 DNA, CDR3 protein. The D gene is left open where the match is weak. Where a row states a size, it is once, few, many or the class of an expanded clone; other rows omit it.

>TRBJ2-4|TRBV11-2|14|.|TRBD2
TGTGCCAGCAGCCCGGGACTAGCGGAAGGGTTTCAGTACTTC
CASSPGLAEGFQYF
>TRBJ2-7|TRBV18|14|.|.
TGTGCCAGCTCACCAAACAGCGATTCCTACGAGCAGTACTTC
CASSPNSDSYEQYF
>TRBJ2-5|TRBV27|15|.|.
TGTGCCAGCAGTTACGCCGGGACGGTACAAGAGACCCAGTACTTC
CASSYAGTVQETQYF
>TRBJ1-5|TRBV7-2|15|.|TRBD1
TGTGCCAGCAGCTCGGACAGGGCTCTGGGTCAGCCCCAGCATTTT
CASSSDRALGQPQHF
>TRBJ2-5|TRBV2|15|.|.
TGTGCCAGCACGGCGGACCAGGGATTCGGAGAGACCCAGTACTTC
CASTADQGFGETQYF
>TRBJ2-1|TRBV30|12|.|.
TGTGCCGGGACCTTCTCCTACAATGAGCAGTTCTTC
CAGTFSYNEQFF
>TRBJ1-2|TRBV6-5|15|once|TRBD1
TGTGCCAGCAGTTACTCGAGGGGGCTCGGCTATGGCTACACCTTC
CASSYSRGLGYGYTF
>TRBJ2-3|TRBV19|15|.|.
TGTGCCAGTAGTCCCCGGGCCTCGAGCACAGATACGCAGTATTTT
CASSPRASSTDTQYF
>TRBJ2-1|TRBV5-1|13|.|TRBD2
TGCGCCAGCAGAATAGCGGGAGACAATGAGCAGTTCTTC
CASRIAGDNEQFF
>TRBJ2-1|TRBV11-3|15|.|.
TGTGCCAGCAGCCCACCTGGGAGCTCCTACAATGAGCAGTTCTTC
CASSPPGSSYNEQFF
>TRBJ1-5|TRBV28|11|once|.
TGTGCCAGCAGTCCGAGAGCAGCCCAGCATTTT
CASSPRAAQHF
>TRBJ2-2|TRBV6-5|12|.|.
TGTGCCAGCGGATCCCTCACCGGGGAGCTGTTTTTT
CASGSLTGELFF
>TRBJ2-7|TRBV6-5|14|few|TRBD2
TGTGCCAGCAGTTACGCTAGCGGGAGCTACGAGCAGTACTTC
CASSYASGSYEQYF
>TRBJ1-1|TRBV10-3|15|.|.
TGTGCCATCCGAGGTATGAGGCAGGCGAACACTGAAGCTTTCTTT
CAIRGMRQANTEAFF
>TRBJ2-1|TRBV19|17|.|.
TGTGCCAGTAGTATTCGAGCGGGTTTAGGACCCTACAATGAGCAGTTCTTC
CASSIRAGLGPYNEQFF
>TRBJ1-4|TRBV28|13|few|.
TGTGCCAGCGCGGGGGGTAGGGTGGAAAAACTGTTTTTT
CASAGGRVEKLFF
>TRBJ2-1|TRBV7-9|14|.|.
TGTGCCAGCAGCTTAAGCGCGGCCCGAGGTGAGCAGTTCTTC
CASSLSAARGEQFF
>TRBJ1-4|TRBV2|15|.|.
TGTGCCAGCAGGGACAGACTAATGATCAATGAAAAACTGTTTTTT
CASRDRLMINEKLFF
>TRBJ1-2|TRBV30|12|medium-sized|.
TGTGCCTGGACCCGTTTGCTCTATGGCTACACCTTC
CAWTRLLYGYTF
>TRBJ2-3|TRBV5-1|15|.|.
TGCGCCAGCAGCTTGGGCGGGGACTTGGTAGATACGCAGTATTTT
CASSLGGDLVDTQYF
>TRBJ1-4|TRBV7-9|14|once|.
TGTGCCAGCAGCCTAGGGTCAACTAATGAAAAACTGTTTTTT
CASSLGSTNEKLFF
>TRBJ2-5|TRBV5-1|15|.|.
TGCGCCAGCAGCAGTCAGGCCGGGACACAGGAGACCCAGTACTTC
CASSSQAGTQETQYF
>TRBJ1-1|TRBV29-1|13|.|TRBD1
TGCAGCGTCGCCGGGGCAGGGGGGACTGAAGCTTTCTTT
CSVAGAGGTEAFF
>TRBJ1-1|TRBV10-3|15|few|.
TGTGCCATCAACGGGGCCGGGGAAGGAAGCACTGAAGCTTTCTTT
CAINGAGEGSTEAFF
>TRBJ2-5|TRBV11-3|14|.|TRBD2
TGTGCCAGCAGCCCGGGGGGGCCTAAAGAGACCCAGTACTTC
CASSPGGPKETQYF
>TRBJ1-3|TRBV13|14|.|.
TGTGCCAGCAGCAATAACCTCGGGGGAAACACCATATATTTT
CASSNNLGGNTIYF
>TRBJ2-1|TRBV12-5|16|.|TRBD2
TGTGCTAGTGGGTCCCCAGCGGGAGGGCCGTACAATGAGCAGTTCTTC
CASGSPAGGPYNEQFF
>TRBJ1-2|TRBV5-4|15|.|.
TGTGCCAGCAGCTTGGCCTCAGGGGTGGTCTATGGCTACACCTTC
CASSLASGVVYGYTF
>TRBJ1-5|TRBV10-3|14|.|TRBD1
TGTGCCATCAGGGGACAGGGAAGGGATCAGCCCCAGCATTTT
CAIRGQGRDQPQHF
>TRBJ2-1|TRBV10-3|14|.|.
TGTGCCATCAGCGAACTAACTAGCTTCAATGAGCAGTTCTTC
CAISELTSFNEQFF
>TRBJ2-2|TRBV5-1|14|.|.
TGCGCCAGCAGCTCTTTACAGGGTTCCGGGGAGCTGTTTTTT
CASSSLQGSGELFF
>TRBJ2-1|TRBV11-3|15|once|TRBD1
TGTGCCAGCAGCGACGGGACAGGGTCCTACAATGAGCAGTTCTTC
CASSDGTGSYNEQFF
>TRBJ2-5|TRBV19|16|once|TRBD1
TGTGCCAGTAGTATAGGTCTGACAGGGACCGAAGAGACCCAGTACTTC
CASSIGLTGTEETQYF
>TRBJ1-2|TRBV6-5|14|once|TRBD1
TGTGCCAGCAGTTACAGGACAGGGGCGAATGGCTACACCTTC
CASSYRTGANGYTF
>TRBJ2-5|TRBV7-9|14|medium-sized|TRBD1
TGTGCCAGCAGCCCAGGACAGGATCAAGAGACCCAGTACTTC
CASSPGQDQETQYF
>TRBJ2-5|TRBV4-1|15|.|.
TGCGCCAGCAGCCCCTCTCAGGCGGCGGGGGAGACCCAGTACTTC
CASSPSQAAGETQYF
>TRBJ2-7|TRBV18|12|once|.
TGTGCCAGCTCACCACCACAGGGCGAGCAGTACTTC
CASSPPQGEQYF
>TRBJ1-5|TRBV11-2|16|.|.
TGTGCCAGCAGTCTTCTGGCGGACAAGAGGGGTCAGCCCCAGCATTTT
CASSLLADKRGQPQHF
>TRBJ2-7|TRBV5-1|14|once|.
TGCGCCAGCAGCGAGGACTTCCTTACCTACGAGCAGTACTTC
CASSEDFLTYEQYF
>TRBJ2-7|TRBV6-5|13|.|TRBD1
TGTGCCAGCAGTGACAGGGGGCCCTACGAGCAGTACTTC
CASSDRGPYEQYF
>TRBJ1-4|TRBV28|14|.|.
TGTGCCAGCAGTTTGTCCGGCTCTAATGAAAAACTGTTTTTT
CASSLSGSNEKLFF
>TRBJ2-7|TRBV27|15|.|.
TGTGCCAGCAGTTTACGAGAGGGGAATATATACGAGCAGTACTTC
CASSLREGNIYEQYF
>TRBJ2-7|TRBV14|13|.|.
TGTGCCAGCAGCCAAGTGGCGTTCTACGAGCAGTACTTC
CASSQVAFYEQYF